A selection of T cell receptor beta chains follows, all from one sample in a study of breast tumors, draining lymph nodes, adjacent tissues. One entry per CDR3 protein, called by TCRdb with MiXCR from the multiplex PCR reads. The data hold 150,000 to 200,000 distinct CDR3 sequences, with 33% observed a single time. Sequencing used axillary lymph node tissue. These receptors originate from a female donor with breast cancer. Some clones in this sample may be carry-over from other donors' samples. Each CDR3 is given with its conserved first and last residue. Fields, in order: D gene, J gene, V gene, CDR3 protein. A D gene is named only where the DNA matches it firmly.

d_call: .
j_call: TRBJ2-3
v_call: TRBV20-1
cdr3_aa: CSARDASAPDTQYF

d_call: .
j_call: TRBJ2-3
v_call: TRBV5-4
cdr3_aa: CASSHRGTSTDTQYF

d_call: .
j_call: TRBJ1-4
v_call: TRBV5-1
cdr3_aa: CASSLGAGPPREKLFF

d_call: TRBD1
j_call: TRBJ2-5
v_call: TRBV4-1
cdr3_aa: CASSQGDRQETQYF

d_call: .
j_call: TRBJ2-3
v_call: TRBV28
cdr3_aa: CASSNGPWGPTDTQYF

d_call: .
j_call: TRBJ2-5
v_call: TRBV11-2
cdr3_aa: CASSQWGKGGETQYF

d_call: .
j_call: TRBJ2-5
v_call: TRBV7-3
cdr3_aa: CASSPQGGVQETQYF

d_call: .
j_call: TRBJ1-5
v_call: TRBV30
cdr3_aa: CAWRGTSGQPQHF

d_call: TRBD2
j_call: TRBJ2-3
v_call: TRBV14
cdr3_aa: CASSPIAGGPTDTQYF

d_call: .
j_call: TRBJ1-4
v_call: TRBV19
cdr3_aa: CASSNPGPNEKLFF

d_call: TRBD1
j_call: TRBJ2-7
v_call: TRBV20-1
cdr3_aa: CSARRRTGGNYEQYF

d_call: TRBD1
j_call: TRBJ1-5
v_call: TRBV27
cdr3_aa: CATGQGNQPQHF

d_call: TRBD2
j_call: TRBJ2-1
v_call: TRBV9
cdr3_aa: CASSVPGLADSNGQFF

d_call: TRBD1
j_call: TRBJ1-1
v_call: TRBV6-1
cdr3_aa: CASRTGGGGEAFF

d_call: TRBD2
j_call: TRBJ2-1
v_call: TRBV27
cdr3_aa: CASQTSGSVSYNEQFF

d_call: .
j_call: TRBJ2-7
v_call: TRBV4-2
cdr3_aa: CASSQGQTAHSYEQYF

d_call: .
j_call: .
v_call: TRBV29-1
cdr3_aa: CSVGGRRGTEAFF

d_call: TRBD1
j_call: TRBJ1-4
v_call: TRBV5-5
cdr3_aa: CASSLVRTGSLTNEKLFF

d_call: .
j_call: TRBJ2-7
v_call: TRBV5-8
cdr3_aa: CASTYEQYF

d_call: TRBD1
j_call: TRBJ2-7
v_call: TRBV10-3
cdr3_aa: CAISESSGQGQKVAYEQYF

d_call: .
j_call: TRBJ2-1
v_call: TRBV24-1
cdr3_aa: CATSVQGRKFF

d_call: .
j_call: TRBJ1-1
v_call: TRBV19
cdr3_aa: CASSIGNRNTEAFF

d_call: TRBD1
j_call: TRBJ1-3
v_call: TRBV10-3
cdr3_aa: CAISDPGTVYGYTIYF

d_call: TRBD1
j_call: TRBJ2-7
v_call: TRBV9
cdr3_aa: CASSPGDRPHEQYF

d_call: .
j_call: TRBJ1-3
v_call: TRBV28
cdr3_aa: CASSLWTEGNTIYF

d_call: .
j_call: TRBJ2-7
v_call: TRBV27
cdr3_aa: CASSLGNEQYF

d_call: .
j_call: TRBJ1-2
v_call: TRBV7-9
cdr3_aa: CASSQKGTSGYTF

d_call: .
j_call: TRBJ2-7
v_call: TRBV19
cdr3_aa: CASSIPSGVDEQYF

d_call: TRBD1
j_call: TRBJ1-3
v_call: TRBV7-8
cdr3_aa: CASSSGQPGDTIYF

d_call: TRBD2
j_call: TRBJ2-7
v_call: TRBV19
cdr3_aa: CATRAGGPYEQYF

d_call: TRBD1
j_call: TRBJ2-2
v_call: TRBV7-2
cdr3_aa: CASSDGTGVTGELFF

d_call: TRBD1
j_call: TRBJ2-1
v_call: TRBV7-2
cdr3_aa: CASSTPTGGNEQFF

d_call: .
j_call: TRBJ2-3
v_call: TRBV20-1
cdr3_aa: CSALGTLRTDTQYF

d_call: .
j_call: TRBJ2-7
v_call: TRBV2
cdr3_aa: CASGRTAAYEQYF

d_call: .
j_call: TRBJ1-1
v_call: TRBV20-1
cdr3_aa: CSPSHGAGTEAFF

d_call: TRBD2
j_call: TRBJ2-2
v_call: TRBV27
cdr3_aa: CASSLSGAWDTGELFF

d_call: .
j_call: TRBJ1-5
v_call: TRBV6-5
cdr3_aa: CASSADRANQPQHF

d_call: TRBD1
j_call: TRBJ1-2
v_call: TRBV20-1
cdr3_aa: CSARYSPQGATNYGYTF

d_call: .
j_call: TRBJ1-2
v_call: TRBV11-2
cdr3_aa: CASSVARGPYGYTF

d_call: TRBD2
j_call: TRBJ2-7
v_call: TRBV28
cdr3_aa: CASSLLGSSGVSYEQYF

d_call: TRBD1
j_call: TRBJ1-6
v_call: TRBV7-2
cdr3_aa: CASSLNRDRVSPLHF

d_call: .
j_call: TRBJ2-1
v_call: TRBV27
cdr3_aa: CASSPTNYNEQFF

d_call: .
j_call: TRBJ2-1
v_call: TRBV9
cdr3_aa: CASSEDLAYEQFF

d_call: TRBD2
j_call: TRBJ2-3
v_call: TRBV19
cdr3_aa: CASSMTSGRTDTQYF

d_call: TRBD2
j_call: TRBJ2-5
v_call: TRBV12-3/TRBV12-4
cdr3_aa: CATAGREGRETQYF

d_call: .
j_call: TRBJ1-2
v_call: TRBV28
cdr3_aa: CASSFPSGGYTF

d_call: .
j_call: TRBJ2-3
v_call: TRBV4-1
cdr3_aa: CASSQQGPADPTDTQYF

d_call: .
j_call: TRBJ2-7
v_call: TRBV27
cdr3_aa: CASSLSVGDSYEQYF

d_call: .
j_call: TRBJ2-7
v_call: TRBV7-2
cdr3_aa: CASSLSPKFYEQYF

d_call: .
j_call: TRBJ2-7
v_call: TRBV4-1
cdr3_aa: CASSQDLVYEQYF

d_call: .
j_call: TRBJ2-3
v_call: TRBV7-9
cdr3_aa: CATIPGAGSTDTQYF

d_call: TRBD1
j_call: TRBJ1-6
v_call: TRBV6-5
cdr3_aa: CASSYSAGGFSPLHF

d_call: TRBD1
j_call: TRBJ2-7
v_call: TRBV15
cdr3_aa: CATSRGRDRGSYEQYF